This T cell receptor beta chain was found in a study of blood T cells in healthy people across ages. Study-wide results and caveats: TCR beta diversity per million T cells fell roughly linearly with age. Possibly, changes in expanded clonotypes were confounded because donor CMV status was unknown.

Turning to this clonotype: Its antigen is currently unknown.

The CDR3 is 17 amino acids. Germline-derived CDR1 and CDR2 are LGHNA and YNFKEQ. The junction had 11 bases not matched to a gene; V was cut back by 0 bases and J by 6 bases. A sample-barcoded 5' primer and a J-beta primer mix were used in a second PCR of roughly 7 to 11 cycles. MiXCR, applied by TCRdb to the 5' RACE reads, yields one record per CDR3 protein. The sample contains some 1.7 million distinct CDR3 sequences, roughly 27% of which appear only once. Sequenced input: blood. The source of this sequence is a woman aged 25 to 45 in good health. The V gene is TRBV4-2, the J gene TRBJ2-7; 10 bases match TRBD2. DNA of the CDR3: TGTGCCAGCAGCCAAGACCTAGCGGGGGCCACTTTTGGCGAGCAGTACTTC. Protein: CASSQDLAGATFGEQYF.